A selection of T cell receptor beta chains follows, all from one sample in a study of shared clonotypes between healthy human individuals. This table comes from immunoSEQ multiplex PCR, and its TCRdb copy is limited to in-frame clones, with some not included. Altogether roughly 2 million clones are present, 85% to 95% being singletons, with the ten largest covering roughly 0.13%. The sample consisted of naive CD4+ T cells sorted from blood. Every receptor here comes from a man aged 18 to 29 in good health. Both conserved end residues are part of each CDR3. The D gene is left open where the match is weak. Clone size is shown for a subset of rows, as once, few, many or a class of expanded clone.

cdr3_length j_call v_call d_call clone_size cdr3_aa cdr3_nt
15 TRBJ2-7 TRBV29-1 - - CSVGFWGQGSYEQYF TGCAGCGTTGGATTTTGGGGGCAGGGATCCTACGAGCAGTACTTC
15 TRBJ2-7 TRBV5-1 - - CASSSKTGRSYEQYF TGCGCCAGCAGCTCGAAGACAGGCCGCTCCTACGAGCAGTACTTC
14 TRBJ2-1 TRBV19 TRBD2 - CASSSSGRDDEQFF TGTGCCAGTTCATCCAGCGGGAGGGACGATGAGCAGTTCTTC
11 TRBJ2-7 TRBV20-1 TRBD1 - CSAGQLREQYF TGCAGTGCGGGACAGCTTAGAGAGCAGTACTTC
12 TRBJ1-1 TRBV5-1 - few CASSFGNTEAFF TGCGCCAGCAGCTTTGGAAACACTGAAGCTTTCTTT
15 TRBJ2-7 TRBV5-1 TRBD1 - CASSPLGTGPYEQYF TGCGCCAGCAGCCCTCTCGGGACAGGGCCCTACGAGCAGTACTTC
14 TRBJ1-2 TRBV19 - - CASSISTWGYGYTF TGTGCCAGTAGTATATCGACCTGGGGCTATGGCTACACCTTC
15 TRBJ2-1 TRBV7-2 TRBD2 - CASSPLVGGRNEQFF TGTGCCAGCAGCCCGCTGGTGGGAGGGCGCAATGAGCAGTTCTTC
12 TRBJ2-1 TRBV6-5 - few CASRGGGYEQFF TGTGCCTCACGGGGAGGGGGTTATGAGCAGTTCTTC
14 TRBJ2-7 TRBV10-2 - - CASSEPGRVHEQYF TGCGCCAGCAGTGAGCCCGGACGCGTCCACGAGCAGTACTTC
17 TRBJ1-6 TRBV10-2 TRBD1 few CASSEMTGSSYNSPLHF TGCGCCAGCAGTGAGATGACAGGGAGCTCCTATAATTCACCCCTCCACTTT
14 TRBJ1-4 TRBV5-1 - - CASSLDALNEKLFF TGCGCCAGCAGCTTGGATGCGCTCAATGAAAAACTGTTTTTT
17 TRBJ2-7 TRBV5-6 TRBD1 - CASSGEGQGLYSYEQYF TGTGCCAGCAGCGGCGAGGGACAGGGGCTGTACTCCTACGAGCAGTACTTC
16 TRBJ1-1 TRBV5-1 - - CASSVGFSVVNTEAFF TGCGCCAGCAGCGTTGGGTTCTCAGTGGTGAACACTGAAGCTTTCTTT
16 TRBJ1-5 TRBV10-2 - - CASSEYLKAGNQPQHF TGCGCCAGCAGTGAGTACTTGAAGGCAGGGAATCAGCCCCAGCATTTT
10 TRBJ1-4 TRBV21-1 - - CAGLIEKLFF TGTGCCGGATTAATTGAAAAACTGTTTTTT
14 TRBJ2-7 TRBV6-6 - - CASSQDSISYEQYF TGTGCCAGCAGTCAAGACAGCATCTCCTACGAGCAGTACTTC
13 TRBJ2-7 TRBV28 TRBD2 - CASSLERGASAYF TGTGCCAGCAGTTTGGAGCGGGGGGCCTCCGCGTACTTC
12 TRBJ2-7 TRBV29-1 - - CSVEGYSYEQYF TGCAGCGTTGAGGGCTACTCCTACGAGCAGTACTTC
11 TRBJ2-1 TRBV5-1 - once CASQGGGEQFF TGCGCCAGTCAAGGAGGAGGTGAGCAGTTCTTC
15 TRBJ1-1 TRBV7-6 TRBD1 - CASSLVQGVNTEAFF TGTGCCAGCAGCTTAGTCCAGGGGGTGAACACTGAAGCTTTCTTT
14 TRBJ1-2 TRBV30 - - CAWSAGSLGYGYTF TGTGCCTGGAGTGCGGGGAGTCTCGGCTATGGCTACACCTTC
14 TRBJ2-5 TRBV7-2 - - CASSLALGQETQYF TGTGCCAGCAGCTTAGCCCTCGGGCAAGAGACCCAGTACTTC
14 TRBJ2-7 TRBV6-5 - once CASSYSRTTYEQYF TGTGCCAGCAGTTACTCCCGCACAACCTACGAGCAGTACTTC
15 TRBJ2-7 TRBV10-3 TRBD2 - CAISESLAGVNEQYF TGTGCCATCAGTGAGTCCCTAGCGGGAGTAAACGAGCAGTACTTC
14 TRBJ1-4 TRBV7-2 - - CASSRRGTSEKLFF TGTGCCAGCAGCCGCAGGGGAACGAGTGAAAAACTGTTTTTT
14 TRBJ2-5 TRBV30 - - CAWRGTPPRGTQYF TGTGCCTGGAGAGGGACTCCCCCTCGGGGGACCCAGTACTTC
13 TRBJ1-4 TRBV11-2 - - CASSFGPGEKLFF TGTGCCAGCAGCTTCGGACCCGGGGAAAAACTGTTTTTT
14 TRBJ2-7 TRBV10-3 TRBD2 - CAISRLAGAYEQYF TGTGCCATCAGCAGACTAGCGGGAGCATACGAGCAGTACTTC
15 TRBJ1-5 TRBV4-2 TRBD1 - CASSQAGGDNQPQHF TGTGCCAGCAGCCAAGCAGGGGGTGACAATCAGCCCCAGCATTTT
13 TRBJ1-1 TRBV6-5 - - CASTNAGNTEAFF TGTGCCAGCACCAACGCCGGGAACACTGAAGCTTTCTTT
15 TRBJ1-3 TRBV6-4 - - CASSDSRGAQDTIYF TGTGCCAGCAGTGACTCGAGAGGGGCTCAAGACACCATATATTTT
14 TRBJ2-5 TRBV7-2 - - CASSLVQGLETQYF TGTGCCAGCAGCTTAGTTCAGGGCCTTGAGACCCAGTACTTC
15 TRBJ2-3 TRBV5-4 - - CASSLGGTSTDTQYF TGTGCCAGCAGCTTGGGCGGGACAAGCACAGATACGCAGTATTTT
15 TRBJ2-1 TRBV9 - - CASSVDPVGNNEQFF TGTGCCAGCAGCGTAGACCCGGTGGGAAACAATGAGCAGTTCTTC
14 TRBJ1-4 TRBV5-1 - - CASNQGKPNEKLFF TGCGCCAGTAACCAGGGAAAACCTAATGAAAAACTGTTTTTT
11 TRBJ1-2 TRBV29-1 - - CSVEAVGGYTF TGCAGCGTTGAAGCCGTGGGGGGCTACACCTTC
15 TRBJ2-2 TRBV10-2 TRBD2 - CASSEGGRRTGELFF TGCGCCAGCAGTGAGGGCGGGAGGCGCACCGGGGAGCTGTTTTTT
14 TRBJ2-5 TRBV9 - - CASSVASLVGTQYF TGTGCCAGCAGCGTAGCTTCACTAGTCGGGACCCAGTACTTC
17 TRBJ1-3 TRBV9 - - CASSVGAGGNSGNTIYF TGTGCCAGCAGCGTAGGGGCAGGAGGCAACTCTGGAAACACCATATATTTT
13 TRBJ2-5 TRBV7-6 - - CASSLPGQETQYF TGTGCCAGCAGCCTCCCCGGGCAAGAGACCCAGTACTTC
14 TRBJ2-1 TRBV30 TRBD2 - CAWERLAGYNEQFF TGTGCCTGGGAAAGGCTAGCGGGATACAATGAGCAGTTCTTC
14 TRBJ1-6 TRBV10-3 TRBD1 few CAISEGRGQSPLHF TGTGCCATCAGTGAAGGCAGGGGGCAATCACCCCTCCACTTT
16 TRBJ2-3 TRBV5-4 - - CASSLEGRPSTDTQYF TGTGCCAGCAGCTTGGAGGGTAGACCTAGCACAGATACGCAGTATTTT
14 TRBJ2-1 TRBV10-1 TRBD1 - CASSRDRGLGEQFF TGCGCCAGCAGCCGGGACAGGGGGCTTGGTGAGCAGTTCTTC
19 TRBJ2-3 TRBV7-3 TRBD1 - CASSFRARTGVASTDTQYF TGTGCCAGCAGCTTTAGGGCGAGGACAGGGGTAGCAAGCACAGATACGCAGTATTTT
14 TRBJ1-2 TRBV28 TRBD1 - CASSSGQGNYGYTF TGTGCCAGCAGTTCCGGACAGGGGAACTATGGCTACACCTTC
12 TRBJ1-2 TRBV12-5 - - CASGTRVYGYTF TGTGCTAGTGGGACCAGGGTCTATGGCTACACCTTC
14 TRBJ2-7 TRBV27 TRBD1 - CASSRQGSSYEQYF TGTGCCAGCAGTAGACAGGGGAGCTCCTACGAGCAGTACTTC
15 TRBJ2-3 TRBV9 - - CASSLKQVSTDTQYF TGTGCCAGCAGCCTAAAACAGGTTAGCACAGATACGCAGTATTTT